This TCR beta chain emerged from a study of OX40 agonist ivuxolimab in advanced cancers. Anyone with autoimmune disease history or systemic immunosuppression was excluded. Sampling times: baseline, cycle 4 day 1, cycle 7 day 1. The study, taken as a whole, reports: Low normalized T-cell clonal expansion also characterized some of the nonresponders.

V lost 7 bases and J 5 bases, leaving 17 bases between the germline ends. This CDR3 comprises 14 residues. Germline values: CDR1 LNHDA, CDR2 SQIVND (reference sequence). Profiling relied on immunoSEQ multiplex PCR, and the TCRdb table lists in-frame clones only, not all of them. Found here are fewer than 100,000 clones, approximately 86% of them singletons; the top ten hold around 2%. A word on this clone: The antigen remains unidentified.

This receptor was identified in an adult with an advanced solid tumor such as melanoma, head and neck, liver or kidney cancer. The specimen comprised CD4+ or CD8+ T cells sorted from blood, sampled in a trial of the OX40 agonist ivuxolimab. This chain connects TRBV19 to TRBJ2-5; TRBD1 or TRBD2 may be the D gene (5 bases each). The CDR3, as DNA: TGTGCCAGTACCCCTGGGGGTGGAAGGGAGACCCAGTACTTC. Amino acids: CASTPGGGRETQYF.